These 16 T cell receptor beta chains were sequenced from one sample in a study of blood T cell repertoires in COVID-19. The protocol was immunoSEQ multiplex PCR, while the TCRdb copy is restricted to in-frame clones and leaves out a portion. The sample includes hundreds of thousands of clones, 75% to 90% seen only once; the top ten take just over 8%. The source material was PBMCs or T cells enriched from blood (not recorded which). These receptors came from a woman aged 60-70 years who had recovered from COVID-19.

This chain connects TRBV11-2 to TRBJ1-2, with 7 bases identical to TRBD1. Germline loops: CDR1 SGHAT, CDR2 FQNNGV. This CDR3 is built from 15 residues. The V and J ends lost 3 bases and 3 bases, in that order; junction bases with no gene match: 7. The CDR3 sequence is CASSLGETGYYGYTF. CDR3 nucleotides: TGTGCCAGCAGCTTGGGTGAGACAGGGTACTATGGCTACACCTTC.

The chain carries TRBV4-1 and TRBJ2-7, with 8 positions matching TRBD1. With V trimmed by 1 base and J by 2 bases, 4 bases remained unmatched. Per the germline V gene, CDR1 is MGHRA and CDR2 is YSYEKL. CDR3 length: 15 amino acids. Written as DNA, the CDR3 is TGCGCCAGCAGCCAAGGGACAGGGTACCCCTACGAGCAGTACTTC. Translating it yields CASSQGTGYPYEQYF.

The V and J genes are TRBV10-3 and TRBJ1-1; the D gene is possibly TRBD1 (5 bases). V lost 0 bases, J lost 7 bases, and 12 bases lay in between. CDR1 ENHRY and CDR2 SYGVKD come from the germline V gene. This CDR3 has 14 residues. DNA of the CDR3: TGTGCCATCAGTGAGTCGGGGGGGGATCTTGAAGCTTTCTTT. Its translation is CAISESGGDLEAFF.

CDR3 nucleotide sequence: TGTGCCAGCAGTTTAACAGGGCCTCGGCCCCAGCATTTT. Translating it yields CASSLTGPRPQHF. This chain links TRBV27 with TRBJ1-5; maybe TRBD1 (6 bases). The length of the CDR3 is 13 residues. V lost 2 bases to trimming and J lost 9 bases, with 11 bases between them. The germline V gene encodes CDR1 MNHEY and CDR2 SMNVEV (reference sequence).

The V call is TRBV15, the J call TRBJ2-1; 11 bases line up with TRBD2. The V segment lost 0 bases and the J segment 7 bases; nucleotides outside the gene matches: 11. CDR1 and CDR2 from the germline V gene are LNHNV and YYDKDF (reference sequence). There are 18 residues in the CDR3. This CDR3 reads CATSREVSSGGLRNEQFF. For the CDR3, the DNA is TGTGCCACCAGCAGAGAAGTATCTAGCGGGGGGTTAAGGAATGAGCAGTTCTTC.

The chain combines TRBV18 with TRBJ1-6, with D tentatively TRBD1 (6 bases). Trimming removed 2 bases from V and 0 bases from J, with 11 bases in between. CDR3 length: 17 residues. Germline V gene sequence: CDR1 KGHSH, CDR2 LQKENI. The CDR3 coding sequence is TGTGCCAGCTCACCATACAGGGCAGGCTCCTATAATTCACCCCTCCACTTT. Its translation: CASSPYRAGSYNSPLHF. The whole variable domain, filled in from reference TRBV18 and TRBJ1-6, reads NAGVMQNPRHLVRRRGQEARLRCSPMKGHSHVYWYRQLPEEGLKFMVYLQKENIIDESGMPKERFSAEFPKEGPSILRIQQVVRGDSAAYFCASSPYRAGSYNSPLHFGNGTRLTVT.

The chain is built from TRBV7-2 and TRBJ2-7; D is possibly TRBD2 (6 bases). Germline V gene sequence: CDR1 SGHTA, CDR2 FQGNSA. V was clipped by 2 bases and J by 1 base, with 9 bases between them. The CDR3 sequence is 14 residues long. In nucleotides, the CDR3 is TGTGCCAGCAGCTTATGGGGGGTATCCTACGAGCAGTACGTC. Protein sequence: CASSLWGVSYEQYV.

The gene calls are TRBV3-1 (or the pseudogene TRBV3-2) and TRBJ1-5; TRBD1 aligns across 10 bases. The CDR3 totals 14 residues. CDR1 and CDR2 (germline): LGHDT, YNNKEL (reference sequence). Germline trimming cut 4 bases from V and 5 bases from J; bases unmatched to any gene: 2. The CDR3 DNA reads as TGTGCCAGCAGCCGCGGGACAGGGGATCAGCCCCAGCATTTT. Its protein is CASSRGTGDQPQHF.

This sequence joins TRBV27 and TRBJ1-1, with D uncertain. The V end lost 4 bases, the J end lost 3 bases, and 6 bases lay between the germline ends. The CDR3 has 12 residues. Germline values: CDR1 MNHEY, CDR2 SMNVEV (reference sequence). For the CDR3, the DNA is TGTGCCAGCAGTTCCCAATACACTGAAGCTTTCTTT. Protein sequence: CASSSQYTEAFF.

CDR3 sequence (DNA): TGTGCCAGCAGTTCCGGGGGGGAGCCCCAGCATTTT. Residues: CASSSGGEPQHF. The chain links TRBV27 to TRBJ1-5, with D possibly matching TRBD1 (5 bases). The V and J ends lost 4 bases and 8 bases respectively, with 9 bases between them. The CDR3 length is 12 residues. Germline V CDR1 and CDR2: MNHEY, SMNVEV (reference sequence).

The V call is TRBV9, the J call TRBJ2-3, with 8 bases fitting TRBD2. This CDR3 spans 17 amino acids. Losses at the gene ends were 2 bases for V and 3 bases for J; bases not matched to a gene: 11. Per germline, CDR1 SGDLS and CDR2 YYNGEE. The CDR3 sequence: CASSVSPGGAVTDTQYF. The DNA for the CDR3 is TGTGCCAGCAGCGTTTCCCCCGGGGGGGCCGTAACAGATACGCAGTATTTT.

A few counts support this clone. The chain couples TRBV7-9 to TRBJ1-2, with TRBD1 as a possible D gene (6 bases). This CDR3 contains 13 residues. V shed 5 bases and J shed 3 bases, with 10 bases lying between them. CDR1 and CDR2 from the germline V gene are SEHNR and FQNEAQ (reference sequence). The CDR3 region has the DNA TGTGCCAGCAGCGTCAGGGGTGACTATGGCTACACCTTC. Its protein product is CASSVRGDYGYTF.

The chain links TRBV19 to TRBJ2-4, with D hard to call. V dropped 3 bases and J dropped 6 bases, with 9 bases sitting between them. The CDR3 is 13 residues long. Germline V lookup: CDR1 LNHDA, CDR2 SQIVND (reference sequence). DNA for the CDR3: TGTGCCAGTAGTATTACAGACGGAAACATTCAGTACTTC. Translation gives CASSITDGNIQYF.

This chain connects TRBV6-6 to TRBJ2-6, with D perhaps TRBD1 (6 bases). The ends were cut back, 11 bases at V and 0 bases at J, with 17 bases in the middle. The germline CDR1 and CDR2 sequences are MNHNY and SVGAGI (reference sequence). The length of the CDR3 is 16 residues. The CDR3 bases are TGTGCCCATAACAGGGCGGTGAGCTCTGGGGCCAACGTCCTGACTTTC. Its translation: CAHNRAVSSGANVLTF.

The chain joins TRBV10-3 to TRBJ2-7; 9 positions match TRBD1. CDR1 is ENHRY, CDR2 SYGVKD, per germline. The junction had 5 bases not matched to a gene; V was cut back by 4 bases and J by 4 bases. This CDR3 contains 14 residues. Here the CDR3 DNA reads TGTGCCATCAGTGGCGGTGGACAGGGGTACGAGCAGTACTTC. This encodes CAISGGGQGYEQYF.

V and J are TRBV4-1 and TRBJ1-5, with unresolved D. Germline values: CDR1 MGHRA, CDR2 YSYEKL. This CDR3 has 15 amino acids. The V and J ends lost 1 base and 4 bases respectively, with 11 bases between them. CDR3 DNA sequence: TGCGCCAGCAGCCAAGTGGCCGGGTCGAATCAGCCCCAGCATTTT. Translation gives CASSQVAGSNQPQHF.